These 27 T cell receptor beta chains came from one sample sequenced in a study of cytomegalovirus exposure and HLA in healthy donors. The PCR ran on 60 Vbeta and 13 Jbeta primers. Libraries were prepared by immunoSEQ multiplex PCR; TCRdb keeps only in-frame clonotypes and omits some of them. Of 200,000 to 250,000 clones listed, more than 75% are singletons. The source material was PBMCs. These receptor sequences come from a male donor in good health and CMV-seronegative.

This chain links TRBV29-1 with TRBJ1-1; D is ambiguous. The V gene lost 2 bases and the J gene lost 2 bases, with 12 bases spanning the gap. Germline assignment: CDR1 SQVTM and CDR2 ANQGSEA. The CDR3 is 14 residues long. CDR3 amino acids: CSVEPRTGNTEAFF. The CDR3 region has the DNA TGCAGCGTTGAACCTCGGACGGGAAACACTGAAGCTTTCTTT.

The chain employs TRBV29-1 and TRBJ2-5, with D possibly being TRBD1 (7 bases). Trimming took off 5 bases at V and 5 bases at J, with 18 bases between the two ends. This CDR3 region has 14 residues. The germline V gene has CDR1 SQVTM and CDR2 ANQGSEA. CDR3 in DNA: TGCAGCGTTAAGGGCGACAGGGCGGGGGAGACCCAGTACTTC. Protein sequence: CSVKGDRAGETQYF.

V gene TRBV25-1 combines with J gene TRBJ2-1; TRBD2 might be the D (5 bases). The germline gives CDR1 MGHDK, CDR2 SYGVNS. V dropped 3 bases and J dropped 2 bases, with 11 bases sitting between them. The CDR3 is 15 residues long. CDR3 region: CASSDTAAPYNEQFF. The CDR3 DNA reads as TGTGCCAGCAGTGACACAGCGGCCCCCTACAATGAGCAGTTCTTC.

The chain carries TRBV18 and TRBJ1-1; no clear D. The germline V gene encodes CDR1 KGHSH and CDR2 LQKENI. Trimming shortened V by 5 bases and J by 5 bases, and 18 bases separated the two germline ends. The CDR3 has 15 amino acids. The CDR3 DNA reads TGTGCCAGCTCAAAAATTGACGGGGTAGAAACTGAAGCTTTCTTT. Translated, it gives CASSKIDGVETEAFF.

This clone was seen a single time. This chain connects TRBV14 to TRBJ2-7, with 8 positions matching TRBD1. V lost 0 bases and J lost 3; bases outside the gene matches: 7. The CDR3 totals 16 residues. Looked up from germline, CDR1 is SGHDN and CDR2 is FVKESK. CDR3 sequence reads: CASSQEQEDRDYEQYF. The DNA for the CDR3 is TGTGCCAGCAGCCAAGAGCAAGAGGACAGGGACTACGAGCAGTACTTC. The full variable domain, in which reference TRBV14 and TRBJ2-7 provide the parts outside the CDR3, is EAGVTQFPSHSVIEKGQTVTLRCDPISGHDNLYWYRRVMGKEIKFLLHFVKESKQDESGMPNNRFLAERTGGTYSTLKVQPAELEDSGVYFCASSQEQEDRDYEQYFGPGTRLTVT.

The genes are TRBV6-4 and TRBJ2-2, with TRBD2 matching over 12 bases. Germline CDR1 and CDR2: MRHNA and SNTAGT. V was pared by 6 bases and J by 4 bases, with 6 bases of the junction left unmatched. The CDR3 contains 16 residues. The CDR3 loop is CASSPLAGGGTGELFF. The CDR3 region has the DNA TGTGCCAGCAGCCCTCTAGCGGGAGGGGGCACCGGGGAGCTGTTTTTT.

The CDR3 region is CASSPRDTNTGELFF. CDR3 nucleotide sequence: TGTGCCAGCTCACCACGGGACACCAACACCGGGGAGCTGTTTTTT. V gene TRBV18 combines with J gene TRBJ2-2, with D possibly being TRBD1 (6 bases). The germline gives CDR1 KGHSH, CDR2 LQKENI. The CDR3 length is 15 residues. The V and J ends lost 1 base and 2 bases respectively, with 8 bases between them.

The chain is built from TRBV4-2 and TRBJ2-7; 12 nucleotides agree with TRBD2. This CDR3 has 15 amino acids. Trimming at V came to 1 base and at J to 7 bases, leaving 5 bases not matched to a gene. Germline V gene data show CDR1 as LGHNA and CDR2 as YNFKEQ. The CDR3 region is CASSQGTSGDQEQYF. The CDR3 bases are TGTGCCAGCAGCCAAGGGACTAGCGGGGACCAGGAGCAGTACTTC.

This rearrangement joins TRBV2 to TRBJ2-7; D gene uncertain. The V and J ends lost 8 bases and 4 bases respectively, with 15 bases between them. There are 13 residues in the CDR3. Germline CDR1 reads SNHLY; CDR2 reads FYNNEI. CDR3 DNA: TGTGCCAGCGGCGAGACTTATTTATACGAGCAGTACTTC. Its translation is CASGETYLYEQYF.

The chain recombines TRBV28 with TRBJ1-1, with D possibly TRBD1 on 6 matching bases. CDR3 size: 14 residues. V lost 6 bases to trimming and J lost 1 base, with 12 bases between them. CDR1 is MDHEN, CDR2 SYDVKM, per germline. In DNA form, the CDR3 reads TGTGCCAGCAGCACAGGGCCCTGGAACACTGAAGCTTTCTTT. Amino acids: CASSTGPWNTEAFF.

This CDR3 reads CASSLNSPLHF. The CDR3 DNA is TGCGCCAGCAGTCTTAATTCACCCCTCCACTTT. The chain couples TRBV10-1 to TRBJ1-6, with D unresolved. This CDR3 comprises 11 residues. V was clipped by 5 bases and J by 6 bases, with 2 bases between them. CDR1 is WNHNN, CDR2 SYGVQD, per germline (reference sequence).

This clone was counted between two and nine times. The V and J genes are TRBV4-1 and TRBJ2-7, with D perhaps matching TRBD2 (6 bases). Trimming stripped 0 bases from V and 2 bases from J, with 11 bases between. Looked up from germline, CDR1 is MGHRA and CDR2 is YSYEKL. The CDR3 totals 15 residues. The CDR3, as DNA: TGCGCCAGCAGCCAAGAGGGGGGTACGGCCTACGAGCAGTACTTC. Translating it yields CASSQEGGTAYEQYF.

The V gene is TRBV5-1, the J gene TRBJ1-1; a weak D match, TRBD1 (6 bases). CDR1 is SGHRS, CDR2 YFSETQ, per germline. Trimming left V 3 bases short and J 3 bases short, with 15 bases between. The CDR3 spans 15 residues. The CDR3 region has the DNA TGCGCCAGCAGCTCCATGACAGGATGGGACACTGAAGCTTTCTTT. Its translation is CASSSMTGWDTEAFF.

The chain joins TRBV9 to TRBJ2-7; D is possibly TRBD2 (6 bases). The V gene lost 2 bases and the J gene lost 3 bases, with 15 bases spanning the gap. Germline V gene data show CDR1 as SGDLS and CDR2 as YYNGEE. The CDR3 spans 15 residues. The CDR3 sequence: CASSVSFGGDYEQYF. The CDR3 DNA reads as TGTGCCAGCAGCGTTTCCTTCGGGGGTGACTACGAGCAGTACTTC.

The chain is built from TRBV18 and TRBJ2-7; no clear D gene. Germline lookup yields CDR1 KGHSH and CDR2 LQKENI. V gave up 8 bases and J gave up 0 bases, with 17 bases separating them. The CDR3 is 15 amino acids. The CDR3 here is CASQTKAVGSYEQYF. The DNA for the CDR3 is TGTGCCAGCCAAACGAAGGCGGTCGGCTCCTACGAGCAGTACTTC.

The chain is built from TRBV5-5 and TRBJ1-3; D call uncertain. CDR3 length equals 17 residues. Germline-derived CDR1 and CDR2 are SGHKS and YYEKEE (reference sequence). V gave up 0 bases and J gave up 0 bases, with 13 bases separating them. CDR3 bases: TGTGCCAGCAGCTTGGAGGCTATCCGGAGCTCTGGAAACACCATATATTTT. Amino acids: CASSLEAIRSSGNTIYF.

This clone was recorded a few times. The genes are TRBV21-1 and TRBJ2-7; the table's D call of TRBD2 was not tested on the DNA. TRBV21-1 counts as a pseudogene. The CDR3 has 16 amino acids. The CDR3 bases are TGTGCCAGCAGCACCCTACTAGCGGAGCTAAGCTACGAGCAGTACTTC. Translated: CASSTLLAELSYEQYF.

This sequence joins TRBV14 and TRBJ2-3, with 7 bases fitting TRBD2. The CDR3 covers 16 residues. J lost 3 bases, V lost 3 bases, and 9 bases had no gene match. Germline CDR1 SGHDN, CDR2 FVKESK. The CDR3 DNA reads as TGTGCCAGCAGCCACGGGGGAGGGAGTATGACAGATACGCAGTATTTT. Amino acids: CASSHGGGSMTDTQYF.

The genes are TRBV7-8 and TRBJ2-7, with D perhaps matching TRBD2 (6 bases). Germline-derived CDR1 and CDR2 are SGHVS and FQNEAQ. Between the trimmed V and J ends, which lost 2 bases and 7 bases, there was a span of 18 bases. This CDR3 contains 15 residues. The CDR3 reads CASSLLSGTYEEQYF. DNA for the CDR3: TGTGCCAGCAGCTTATTATCGGGGACTTACGAAGAGCAGTACTTC.

This chain uses TRBV5-1 with TRBJ2-1, with a tentative D call TRBD2 (5 bases). The CDR3 is 15 amino acids. Germline assignment: CDR1 SGHRS and CDR2 YFSETQ. The V end lost 0 bases, the J end lost 0 bases, and 7 bases lay between the germline ends. CDR3 in DNA: TGCGCCAGCAGCTTGGATGGGAGCTCCTACAATGAGCAGTTCTTC. It specifies CASSLDGSSYNEQFF.

The genes are TRBV15 and TRBJ2-6; TRBD1 is a possible D gene (6 bases). V was clipped by 3 bases and J by 5 bases, with 20 bases between them. The germline gives CDR1 LNHNV, CDR2 YYDKDF (reference sequence). CDR3 size: 18 residues. The CDR3 reads CATSRYRTVSERANVLTF. The CDR3 region has the DNA TGTGCCACCAGCAGGTACAGGACAGTTTCTGAGAGGGCCAACGTCCTGACTTTC.

The chain is built from TRBV7-3 and TRBJ2-1; D might be TRBD2 (6 bases). The CDR3 runs to 15 residues. Trimming took off 3 bases at V and 7 bases at J, with 16 bases between the two ends. Germline V gene lookup returns CDR1 SGHTA and CDR2 FQGTGA. The CDR3 protein is CASSLNTGVGNEQFF. The CDR3, as DNA: TGTGCCAGCAGCTTGAATACGGGAGTGGGGAATGAGCAGTTCTTC.

There are a few counts of this clone. The V gene is TRBV19, the J gene TRBJ1-5, with 10 bases identical to TRBD1. V was pared by 5 bases and J by 9 bases, with 10 bases of the junction left unmatched. Looked up from germline, CDR1 is LNHDA and CDR2 is SQIVND (reference sequence). CDR3 length equals 15 residues. CDR3 nucleotide sequence: TGTGCCAGTAGTGGGGACAGGGGCCTCGATATGCCCCAGCATTTT. It specifies CASSGDRGLDMPQHF. Combining the CDR3 with reference TRBV19 and TRBJ1-5 gives the whole variable domain DGGITQSPKYLFRKEGQNVTLSCEQNLNHDAMYWYRQDPGQGLRLIYYSQIVNDFQKGDIAEGYSVSREKKESFPLTVTSAQKNPTAFYLCASSGDRGLDMPQHFGDGTRLSIL.

This chain joins TRBV4-2 and TRBJ2-2; D gene unclear. The CDR3 consists of 14 residues. Trimming shortened V by 1 base and J by 2 bases, and 5 bases separated the two germline ends. Germline CDR1 reads LGHNA; CDR2 reads YNFKEQ. CDR3 sequence (DNA): TGTGCCAGCAGCCAAGGGCCAAACACCGGGGAGCTGTTTTTT. It translates to CASSQGPNTGELFF.

The table lists this clone with a count of one. The rearrangement links TRBV29-1 to TRBJ1-2; weak D call: TRBD1 (6 bases). V was trimmed by 7 bases and J by 1 base, leaving 16 bases between them. CDR1 is SQVTM and CDR2 is ANQGSEA in the germline V gene. The CDR3 covers 14 residues. The CDR3 DNA sequence: TGCAGCGCCAGACTGACAGGATATAACTATGGCTACACCTTC. This gives the protein CSARLTGYNYGYTF.

The rearrangement uses TRBV28 and TRBJ2-2; the D gene is possibly TRBD1 (6 bases). The V and J ends lost 1 base and 3 bases respectively, with 9 bases between them. Looked up from germline, CDR1 is MDHEN and CDR2 is SYDVKM. This CDR3 has 15 amino acids. The CDR3 nucleotides are TGTGCCAGCAGTTTATTAAACAGGGACACCGGGGAGCTGTTTTTT. This gives the protein CASSLLNRDTGELFF. Combining the CDR3 with reference TRBV28 and TRBJ2-2 gives the whole variable domain DVKVTQSSRYLVKRTGEKVFLECVQDMDHENMFWYRQDPGLGLRLIYFSYDVKMKEKGDIPEGYSVSREKKERFSLILESASTNQTSMYLCASSLLNRDTGELFFGEGSRLTVL.

This clone was seen repeatedly, ten times or more. The chain carries TRBV19 and TRBJ1-5, with 9 nucleotides matching TRBD1. Germline loops: CDR1 LNHDA, CDR2 SQIVND (reference sequence). CDR3 size: 18 residues. V trimming: 5 bases; J trimming: 4 bases; junction bases outside the gene matches: 15. The CDR3 DNA reads TGTGCCAGTAGTGAAACCCTCCGGGACAGGGCCCTTAATCAGCCCCAGCATTTT. It yields the protein CASSETLRDRALNQPQHF.